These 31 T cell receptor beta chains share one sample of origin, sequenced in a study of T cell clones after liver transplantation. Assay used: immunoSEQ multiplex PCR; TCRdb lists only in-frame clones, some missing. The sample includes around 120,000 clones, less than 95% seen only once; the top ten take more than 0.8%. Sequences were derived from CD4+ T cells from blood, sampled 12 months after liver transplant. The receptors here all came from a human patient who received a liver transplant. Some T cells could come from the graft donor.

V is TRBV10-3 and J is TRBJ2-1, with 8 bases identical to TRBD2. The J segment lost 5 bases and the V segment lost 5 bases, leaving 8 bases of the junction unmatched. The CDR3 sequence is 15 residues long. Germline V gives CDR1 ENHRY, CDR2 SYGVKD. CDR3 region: CAISSAGVGNNEQFF. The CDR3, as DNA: TGTGCCATCAGTTCAGCGGGAGTCGGGAACAATGAGCAGTTCTTC.

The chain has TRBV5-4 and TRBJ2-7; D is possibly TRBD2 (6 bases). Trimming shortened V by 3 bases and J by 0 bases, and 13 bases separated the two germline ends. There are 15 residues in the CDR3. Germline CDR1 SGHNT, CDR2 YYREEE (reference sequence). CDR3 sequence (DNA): TGTGCCAGCAGCTCGGAGGGTCTCTTCTCCTACGAGCAGTACTTC. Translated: CASSSEGLFSYEQYF.

The CDR3 is CASSLFSGRGNEQFF. For the CDR3, the DNA is TGCGCCAGCAGCTTGTTCAGCGGGAGGGGGAATGAGCAGTTCTTC. This chain connects TRBV5-1 to TRBJ2-1; 10 nucleotides align to TRBD2. The V segment lost 1 base and the J segment 7 bases; nucleotides outside the gene matches: 5. Germline CDR1 is SGHRS and CDR2 is YFSETQ. There are 15 residues in the CDR3.

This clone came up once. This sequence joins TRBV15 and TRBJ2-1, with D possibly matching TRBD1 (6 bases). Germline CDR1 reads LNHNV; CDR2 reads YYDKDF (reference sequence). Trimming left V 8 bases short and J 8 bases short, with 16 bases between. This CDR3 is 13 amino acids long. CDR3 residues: CATSGAGDDEQFF. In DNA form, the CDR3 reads TGTGCCACCTCAGGGGCGGGTGATGATGAGCAGTTCTTC.

CDR3 amino acids: CASSSPPAGWSNQPQHF. In DNA form, the CDR3 reads TGTGCCAGCAGTTCCCCCCCGGCAGGGTGGAGCAATCAGCCCCAGCATTTT. The chain combines TRBV28 with TRBJ1-5; D is possibly TRBD1 (5 bases). This CDR3 contains 17 residues. Germline V gives CDR1 MDHEN, CDR2 SYDVKM. Trimming left V 4 bases short and J 1 base short, with 17 bases between.

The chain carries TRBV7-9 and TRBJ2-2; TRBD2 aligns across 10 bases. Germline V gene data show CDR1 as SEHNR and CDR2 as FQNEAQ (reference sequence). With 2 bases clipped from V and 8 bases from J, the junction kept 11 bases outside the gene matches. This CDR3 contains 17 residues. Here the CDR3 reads CASSLFGLAGVLGELFF. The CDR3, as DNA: TGTGCCAGCAGCTTATTTGGCCTAGCGGGAGTTTTGGGGGAGCTGTTTTTT.

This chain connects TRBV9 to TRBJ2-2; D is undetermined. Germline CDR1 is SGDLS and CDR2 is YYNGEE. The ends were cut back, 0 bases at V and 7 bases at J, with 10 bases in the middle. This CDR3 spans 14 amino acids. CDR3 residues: CASSVGVAHGELFF. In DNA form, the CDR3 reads TGTGCCAGCAGCGTAGGAGTGGCTCACGGGGAGCTGTTTTTT.

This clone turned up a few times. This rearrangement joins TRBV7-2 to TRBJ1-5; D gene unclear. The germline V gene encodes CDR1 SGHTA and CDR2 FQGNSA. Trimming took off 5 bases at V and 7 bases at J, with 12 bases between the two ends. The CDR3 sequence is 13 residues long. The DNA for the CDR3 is TGTGCCAGCAGCCCACGTCTCAGGCAGCCCCAGCATTTT. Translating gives CASSPRLRQPQHF. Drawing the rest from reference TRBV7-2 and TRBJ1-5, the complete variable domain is GAGVSQSPSNKVTEKGKDVELRCDPISGHTALYWYRQSLGQGLEFLIYFQGNSAPDKSGLPSDRFSAERTGGSVSTLTIQRTQQEDSAVYLCASSPRLRQPQHFGDGTRLSIL.

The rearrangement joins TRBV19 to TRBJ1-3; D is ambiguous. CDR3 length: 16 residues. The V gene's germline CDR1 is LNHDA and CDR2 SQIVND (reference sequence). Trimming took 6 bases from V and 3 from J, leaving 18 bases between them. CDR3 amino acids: CASSAGSALSGNTIYF. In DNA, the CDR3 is TGTGCCAGTAGCGCCGGGAGCGCTCTTAGTGGAAACACCATATATTTT. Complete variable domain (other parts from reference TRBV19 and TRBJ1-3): DGGITQSPKYLFRKEGQNVTLSCEQNLNHDAMYWYRQDPGQGLRLIYYSQIVNDFQKGDIAEGYSVSREKKESFPLTVTSAQKNPTAFYLCASSAGSALSGNTIYFGEGSWLTVV.

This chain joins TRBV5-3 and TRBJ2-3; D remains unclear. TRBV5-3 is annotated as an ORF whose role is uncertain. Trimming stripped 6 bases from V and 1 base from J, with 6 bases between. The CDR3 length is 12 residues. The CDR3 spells CARNIGTDTQYF. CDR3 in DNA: TGTGCCAGAAACATCGGCACAGATACGCAGTATTTT.

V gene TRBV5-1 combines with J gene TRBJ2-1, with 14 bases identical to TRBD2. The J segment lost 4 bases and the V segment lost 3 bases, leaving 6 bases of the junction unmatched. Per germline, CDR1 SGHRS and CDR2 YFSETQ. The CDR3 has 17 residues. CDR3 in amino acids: CASSYGTSGSSYNEQFF. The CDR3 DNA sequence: TGCGCCAGCAGCTACGGGACTAGCGGGAGTTCTTACAATGAGCAGTTCTTC.

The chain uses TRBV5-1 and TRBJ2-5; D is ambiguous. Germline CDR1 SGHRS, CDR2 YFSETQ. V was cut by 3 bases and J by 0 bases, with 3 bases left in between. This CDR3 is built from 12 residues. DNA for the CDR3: TGCGCCAGCAGCTCGAACCAAGAGACCCAGTACTTC. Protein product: CASSSNQETQYF.

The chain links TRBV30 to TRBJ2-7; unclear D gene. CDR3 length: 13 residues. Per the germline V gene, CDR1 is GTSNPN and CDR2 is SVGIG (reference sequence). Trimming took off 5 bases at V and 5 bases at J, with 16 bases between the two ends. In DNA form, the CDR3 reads TGTGCCTGGCAAGCTAGAGGTGGAAACGAGCAGTACTTC. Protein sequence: CAWQARGGNEQYF.

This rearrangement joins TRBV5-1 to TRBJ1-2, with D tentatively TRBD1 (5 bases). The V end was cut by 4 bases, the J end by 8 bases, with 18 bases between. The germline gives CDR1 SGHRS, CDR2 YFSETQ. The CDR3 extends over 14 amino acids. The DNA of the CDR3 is TGCGCCAGCAGCAGAGGGACGGCGGTCGTAGGCTACACCTTC. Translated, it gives CASSRGTAVVGYTF.

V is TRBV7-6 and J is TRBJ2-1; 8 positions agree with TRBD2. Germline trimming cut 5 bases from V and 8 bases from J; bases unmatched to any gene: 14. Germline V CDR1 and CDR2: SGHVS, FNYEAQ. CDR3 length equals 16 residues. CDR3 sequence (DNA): TGTGCCAGCAGCCGGCCACCCGCGGGAGGAGGGTATGAGCAGTTCTTC. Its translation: CASSRPPAGGGYEQFF. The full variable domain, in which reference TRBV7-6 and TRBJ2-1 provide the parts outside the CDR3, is GAGVSQSPRYKVTKRGQDVALRCDPISGHVSLYWYRQALGQGPEFLTYFNYEAQQDKSGLPNDRFSAERPEGSISTLTIQRTEQRDSAMYRCASSRPPAGGGYEQFFGPGTRLTVL.

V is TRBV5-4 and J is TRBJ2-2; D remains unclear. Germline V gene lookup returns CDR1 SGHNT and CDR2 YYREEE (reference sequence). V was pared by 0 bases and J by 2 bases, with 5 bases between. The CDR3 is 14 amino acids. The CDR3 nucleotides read TGTGCCAGCAGCTTGGGGGTAAACACCGGGGAGCTGTTTTTT. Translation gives CASSLGVNTGELFF.

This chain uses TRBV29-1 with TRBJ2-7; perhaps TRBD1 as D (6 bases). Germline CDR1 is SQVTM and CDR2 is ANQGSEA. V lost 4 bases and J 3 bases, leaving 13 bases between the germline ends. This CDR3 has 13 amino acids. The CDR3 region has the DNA TGCAGCGTTGGGCTGGGGGCCCGCTACGAGCAGTACTTC. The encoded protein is CSVGLGARYEQYF.

CDR3 nucleotides: TGTGCCAGCAGCCAAGCCGGGGCCGGGACTAGGCTCGAGCAGTACTTC. It specifies CASSQAGAGTRLEQYF. J is TRBJ2-7 and V is TRBV4-2, with 8 positions matching TRBD2. The length of the CDR3 is 16 residues. The ends lost 1 base at V and 6 bases at J; junction bases unmatched: 11. Germline CDR1 LGHNA, CDR2 YNFKEQ.

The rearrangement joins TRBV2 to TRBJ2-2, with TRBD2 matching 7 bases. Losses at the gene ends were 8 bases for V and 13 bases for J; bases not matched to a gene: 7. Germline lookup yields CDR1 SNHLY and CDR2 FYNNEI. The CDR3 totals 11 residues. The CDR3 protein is CASGRAEALFF. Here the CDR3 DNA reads TGTGCCAGCGGGAGGGCGGAGGCGCTGTTTTTT.

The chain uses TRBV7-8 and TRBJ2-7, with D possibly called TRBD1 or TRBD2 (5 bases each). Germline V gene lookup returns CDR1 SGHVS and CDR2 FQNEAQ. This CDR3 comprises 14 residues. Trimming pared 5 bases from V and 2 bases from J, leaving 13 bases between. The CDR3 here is CASSKGTVTYEQYF. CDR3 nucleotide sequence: TGTGCCAGCAGCAAGGGGACGGTCACCTACGAGCAGTACTTC. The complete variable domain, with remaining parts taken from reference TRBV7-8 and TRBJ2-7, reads GAGVSQSPRYKVAKRGQDVALRCDPISGHVSLFWYQQALGQGPEFLTYFQNEAQLDKSGLPSDRFFAERPEGSVSTLKIQRTQQEDSAVYLCASSKGTVTYEQYFGPGTRLTVT.

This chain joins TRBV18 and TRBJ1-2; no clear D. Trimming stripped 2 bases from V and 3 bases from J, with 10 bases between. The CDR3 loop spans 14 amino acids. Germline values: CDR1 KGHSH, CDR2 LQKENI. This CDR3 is CASSPSFGDYGYTF. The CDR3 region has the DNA TGTGCCAGCTCACCAAGTTTTGGAGACTATGGCTACACCTTC.

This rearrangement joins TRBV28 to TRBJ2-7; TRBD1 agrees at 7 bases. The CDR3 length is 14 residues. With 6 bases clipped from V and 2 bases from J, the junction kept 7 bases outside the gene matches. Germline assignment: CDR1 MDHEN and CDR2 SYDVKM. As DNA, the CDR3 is TGTGCCAGCAGAGACGGGACAGAAACCTACGAGCAGTACTTC. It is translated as CASRDGTETYEQYF.

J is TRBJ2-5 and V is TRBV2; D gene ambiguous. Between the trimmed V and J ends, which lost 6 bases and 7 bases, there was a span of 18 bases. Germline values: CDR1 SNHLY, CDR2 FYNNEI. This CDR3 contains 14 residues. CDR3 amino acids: CASRGSFPSGTQYF. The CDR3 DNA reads TGTGCCAGCAGGGGGTCTTTCCCCTCTGGGACCCAGTACTTC.

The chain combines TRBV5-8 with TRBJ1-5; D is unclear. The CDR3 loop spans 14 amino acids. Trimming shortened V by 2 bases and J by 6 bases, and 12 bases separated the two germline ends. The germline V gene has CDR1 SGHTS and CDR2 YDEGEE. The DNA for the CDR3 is TGTGCCAGCAGCTTAAATCAGGAAGGTCAGCCCCAGCATTTT. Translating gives CASSLNQEGQPQHF.

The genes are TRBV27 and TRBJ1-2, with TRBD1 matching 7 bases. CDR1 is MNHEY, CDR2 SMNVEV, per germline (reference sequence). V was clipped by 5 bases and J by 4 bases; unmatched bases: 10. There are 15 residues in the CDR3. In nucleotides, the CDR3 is TGTGCCAGCAGTGGCAGGGGGAGGGTTGGCTATGGCTACACCTTC. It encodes CASSGRGRVGYGYTF.

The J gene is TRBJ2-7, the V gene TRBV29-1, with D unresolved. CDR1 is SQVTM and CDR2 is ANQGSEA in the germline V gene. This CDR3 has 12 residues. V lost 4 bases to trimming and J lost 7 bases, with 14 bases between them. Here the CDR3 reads CSVGADAREQYF. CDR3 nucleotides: TGCAGCGTTGGGGCGGACGCTCGAGAGCAGTACTTC.

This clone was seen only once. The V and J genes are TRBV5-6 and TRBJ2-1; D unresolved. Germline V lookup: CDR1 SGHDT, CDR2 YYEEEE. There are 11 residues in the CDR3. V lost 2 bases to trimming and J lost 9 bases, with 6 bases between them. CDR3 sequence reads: CASSLYGEQFF. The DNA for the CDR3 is TGTGCCAGCAGCTTATACGGTGAGCAGTTCTTC.

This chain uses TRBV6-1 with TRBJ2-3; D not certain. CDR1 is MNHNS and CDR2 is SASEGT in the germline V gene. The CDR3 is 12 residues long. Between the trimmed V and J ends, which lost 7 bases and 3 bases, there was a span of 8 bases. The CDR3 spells CASNRRTDTQYF. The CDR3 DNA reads TGTGCCAGCAACCGGCGGACAGATACGCAGTATTTT.

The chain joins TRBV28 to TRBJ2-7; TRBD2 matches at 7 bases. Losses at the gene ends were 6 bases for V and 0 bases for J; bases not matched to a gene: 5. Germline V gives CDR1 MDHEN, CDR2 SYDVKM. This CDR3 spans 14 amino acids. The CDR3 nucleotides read TGTGCCAGCAGGGGACTACCAAGCTCCTACGAGCAGTACTTC. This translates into CASRGLPSSYEQYF.

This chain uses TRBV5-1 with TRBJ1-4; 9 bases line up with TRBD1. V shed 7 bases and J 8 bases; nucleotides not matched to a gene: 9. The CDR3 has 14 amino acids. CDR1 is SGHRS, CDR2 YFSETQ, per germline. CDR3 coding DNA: TGCGCCAGCTGCCCCGGGACAGGGATGGAAAAACTGTTTTTT. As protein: CASCPGTGMEKLFF.

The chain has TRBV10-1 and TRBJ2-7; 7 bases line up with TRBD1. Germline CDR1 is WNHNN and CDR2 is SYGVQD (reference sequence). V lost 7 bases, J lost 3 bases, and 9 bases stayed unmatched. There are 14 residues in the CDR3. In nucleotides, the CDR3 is TGCGCCAGCAACTTTGACAGGGAGTTCTACGAGCAGTACTTC. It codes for CASNFDREFYEQYF.